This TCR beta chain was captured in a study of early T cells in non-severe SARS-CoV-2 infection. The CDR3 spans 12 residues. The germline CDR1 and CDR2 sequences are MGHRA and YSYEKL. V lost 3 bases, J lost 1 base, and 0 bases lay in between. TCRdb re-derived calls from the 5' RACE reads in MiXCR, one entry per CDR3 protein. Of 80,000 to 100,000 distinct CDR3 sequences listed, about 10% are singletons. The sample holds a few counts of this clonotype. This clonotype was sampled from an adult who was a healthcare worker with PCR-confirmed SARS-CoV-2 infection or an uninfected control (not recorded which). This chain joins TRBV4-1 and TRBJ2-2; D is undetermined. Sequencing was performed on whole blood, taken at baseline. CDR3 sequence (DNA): TGCGCCAGCAGCCAGAACACCGGGGAGCTGTTTTTT. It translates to CASSQNTGELFF.